This T cell receptor beta chain derives from a study of CD8 T cells in Susac syndrome. Sequencing of TCR beta drew on CD8+ and CD4+ T cells from blood. The multiple sclerosis control group was made up of treatment-naive patients with stable or active relapsing-remitting disease. Through negative isolation, CD4+ and CD8+ T cells were obtained, while TEMRA cells were enriched using FACS. With random hexamers, reverse transcription was performed on roughly 0.45 to 1 ug of RNA. Multiplex immunoSEQ PCR targeted 54 Vbeta and 13 Jbeta TCR beta segments. MiXCR, applied by TCRdb to the immunoSEQ multiplex PCR reads, yields one record per CDR3 protein. The table has approximately 220,000 distinct CDR3 sequences, approximately 95% seen once. The specimen sequenced was CD4+ T cells from PBMCs. This TCR was recovered from a human donor with multiple sclerosis.

The CDR3 is CASRPVGGPNTEAFF. CDR3 DNA: TGTGCCAGCAGACCGGTAGGGGGCCCGAACACTGAAGCTTTCTTT. The rearrangement joins TRBV3-1 to TRBJ1-1, with TRBD1 matching 7 bases. The CDR3 is 15 residues long. Germline CDR1 and CDR2: LGHDT and YNNKEL (reference sequence). Trimming cost V 6 bases and J 1 base; bases outside gene matches: 8. Full variable domain (rest looked up from reference TRBV3-1 and TRBJ1-1): DTAVSQTPKYLVTQMGNDKSIKCEQNLGHDTMYWYKQDSKKFLKIMFSYNNKELIINETVPNRFSPKSPDKAHLNLHINSLELGDSAVYFCASRPVGGPNTEAFFGQGTRLTVV.